This is a list of T cell receptor beta chains from one sample in a study of T-cell reconstitution after alpha-beta-depleted transplantation in children. Each CDR3 protein gets one entry after TCRdb re-called the PCR reads with MiXCR. Of about 270,000 distinct CDR3 sequences in the sample, about 10% are singletons; the top ten hold around a tenth. The sequences come from PBMCs from the stem cell graft donor, collected from the stem cell graft. Source of these receptors: a human donor who donated a stem cell graft to a child with SCID. Both conserved end residues are part of each CDR3. A D gene is named only where the DNA matches it firmly. Only part of the rows carry a size: once, few, many, or a class if the clone is expanded.

>TRBV20-1|.|many|TRBJ2-5
CSASDSPWTQYF
TGCAGTGCTAGTGACAGTCCCTGGACCCAGTACTTC
>TRBV5-1|.|.|TRBJ2-7
CASSGRWNEQYF
TGCGCCAGCAGCGGCAGGTGGAACGAGCAGTACTTC
>TRBV7-9|TRBD1|few|TRBJ2-2
CASSGPGTGNTGELFF
TGTGCCAGCAGCGGACCCGGGACAGGGAACACCGGGGAGCTGTTTTTT
>TRBV27|TRBD2|.|TRBJ2-2
CASKRGANTGELFF
TGTGCCAGCAAGCGGGGGGCGAACACCGGGGAGCTGTTTTTT
>TRBV12-5|TRBD1|few|TRBJ1-5
CASGPTGGWRQPQHF
TGTGCTAGTGGTCCTACAGGGGGGTGGCGTCAGCCCCAGCATTTT
>TRBV20-1|.|.|TRBJ2-3
CSAPGLGSDTQYF
TGCAGTGCCCCCGGCCTCGGATCAGATACGCAGTATTTT
>TRBV7-2|.|few|TRBJ2-7
CASSSYREREQYF
TGTGCCAGCAGCTCATACAGGGAGAGGGAGCAGTACTTC
>TRBV6-5|TRBD1|few|TRBJ1-6
CASSYKQGGHSPLHF
TGTGCCAGCAGTTATAAACAGGGGGGACATTCACCCCTCCACTTT
>TRBV18|.|.|TRBJ1-3
CASSPPGGNTIYF
TGTGCCAGCTCACCACCGGGTGGAAACACCATATATTTT
>TRBV7-2|.|many|TRBJ2-3
CASSLGGGAADTQYF
TGTGCCAGCAGCTTAGGAGGGGGGGCTGCAGATACGCAGTATTTT
>TRBV6-5|TRBD1|many|TRBJ1-1
CASNGQGATEAFF
TGTGCCAGCAACGGACAGGGGGCCACTGAAGCTTTCTTT
>TRBV10-2|.|few|TRBJ2-7
CASREGQIYEQYF
TGCGCCAGCAGGGAGGGACAGATCTACGAGCAGTACTTC
>TRBV12-3/TRBV12-4|.|.|TRBJ1-1
CASSSGTLGTEAFF
TGTGCCAGCAGCTCCGGGACATTGGGAACTGAAGCTTTCTTT
>TRBV9|.|many|TRBJ1-1
CASSSQDRNTEAFF
TGTGCCAGCAGCTCACAAGACAGGAACACTGAAGCTTTCTTT
>TRBV2|.|few|TRBJ1-1
CASRSRGGTTEAFF
TGTGCCAGCAGATCAAGGGGAGGTACCACTGAAGCTTTCTTT
>TRBV6-1|TRBD1|few|TRBJ1-2
CASSEPDRRGYTF
TGTGCCAGCAGTGAACCGGACAGGCGGGGCTACACCTTC
>TRBV7-9|.|few|TRBJ1-1
CASSLAGPPGTEAFF
TGTGCCAGCAGCTTAGCCGGGCCCCCGGGGACTGAAGCTTTCTTT
>TRBV15|.|.|TRBJ1-2
CATSTIVWDNDGYTF
TGTGCCACCAGCACCATTGTTTGGGACAACGATGGCTACACCTTC
>TRBV5-1|.|few|TRBJ2-7
CASSPVIGTLYEQYF
TGCGCCAGCAGCCCGGTAATTGGAACCCTCTACGAGCAGTACTTC
>TRBV6-5|TRBD1|many|TRBJ1-2
CASSITNTGGYGYTF
TGTGCCAGCAGCATAACAAACACAGGGGGATATGGCTACACCTTC
>TRBV6-5|.|.|TRBJ2-1
CASSYETGMPIDEQFF
TGTGCCAGCAGTTACGAGACCGGGATGCCAATCGATGAGCAGTTCTTC
>TRBV3-1|.|few|TRBJ2-3
CASSQVMFADTQYF
TGTGCCAGCAGCCAAGTGATGTTTGCAGATACGCAGTATTTT
>TRBV20-1|TRBD1|few|TRBJ2-7
CSAPGTGGYEQYF
TGCAGTGCTCCCGGGACAGGGGGATACGAGCAGTACTTC
>TRBV7-2|.|few|TRBJ1-1
CASSLTVGEAFF
TGTGCCAGCAGCTTAACGGTAGGGGAGGCTTTCTTT
>TRBV7-9|TRBD1|many|TRBJ2-3
CASSGQGQDTQYF
TGTGCCAGCAGCGGACAGGGGCAGGATACGCAGTATTTT
>TRBV3-1|.|many|TRBJ2-5
CASSQERTYQETQYF
TGTGCCAGCAGCCAAGAAAGAACCTACCAAGAGACCCAGTACTTC
>TRBV2|.|many|TRBJ2-7
CASREQDYEQYF
TGTGCCAGCAGAGAACAGGACTACGAGCAGTACTTC
>TRBV4-1|TRBD1|.|TRBJ2-7
CASSHATGGPTSYEQYF
TGCGCCAGCAGCCACGCTACAGGGGGCCCAACCTCCTACGAGCAGTACTTC
>TRBV6-2/TRBV6-3|TRBD2|.|TRBJ2-7
CASRGLAGGLSYEQYF
TGTGCCAGCAGGGGACTAGCGGGGGGCCTCTCCTACGAGCAGTACTTC
>TRBV5-5|TRBD1|few|TRBJ1-5
CASSPGQGAAPQHF
TGTGCCAGCAGTCCGGGACAGGGGGCTGCGCCCCAGCATTTT
>TRBV18|.|few|TRBJ2-7
CASSPGTGAIYEQYF
TGTGCCAGCTCACCAGGGACCGGGGCGATCTACGAGCAGTACTTC
>TRBV20-1|TRBD1|.|TRBJ1-4
CSARQGLANEKLFF
TGCAGTGCTCGACAGGGCCTTGCTAATGAAAAACTGTTTTTT
>TRBV20-1|TRBD2|few|TRBJ2-5
CSACLSSGGETQYF
TGCAGTGCCTGCCTATCCAGCGGGGGGGAGACCCAGTACTTC
>TRBV5-1|.|few|TRBJ2-7
CASSPVKIGTSNHEQYF
TGCGCCAGCAGCCCGGTGAAGATCGGGACCTCCAATCACGAGCAGTACTTC
>TRBV5-1|TRBD2|few|TRBJ2-3
CASSLQAGGNTDTQYF
TGCGCCAGCAGCTTACAAGCGGGGGGTAACACAGATACGCAGTATTTT
>TRBV6-5|.|few|TRBJ1-1
CASSYSAGLYTEAFF
TGTGCCAGCAGTTACTCTGCGGGTTTGTACACTGAAGCTTTCTTT
>TRBV11-2|TRBD1|.|TRBJ2-5
CASSQPSGRGETQYF
TGTGCCAGCAGCCAACCATCAGGCAGGGGGGAGACCCAGTACTTC
>TRBV6-5|.|many|TRBJ1-2
CASSSSGYGYTF
TGTGCCAGCAGTAGTTCAGGCTATGGCTACACCTTC
>TRBV7-6|TRBD1|many|TRBJ2-7
CASSSRTGGFYEQYF
TGTGCCAGCAGCTCCCGGACAGGGGGCTTCTACGAGCAGTACTTC
>TRBV20-1|.|few|TRBJ2-7
CSASLSSNEQYF
TGCAGTGCTAGTCTCTCGAGCAACGAGCAGTACTTC
>TRBV6-1|.|.|TRBJ1-5
CASSEWGGQPQHF
TGTGCCAGCAGTGAATGGGGCGGGCAGCCCCAGCATTTT
>TRBV7-9|.|few|TRBJ2-7
CASSQTGTPTYEQYF
TGTGCCAGCAGCCAAACCGGGACACCCACCTACGAGCAGTACTTC
>TRBV10-2|.|few|TRBJ1-1
CASSGPANTEAFF
TGCGCCAGCAGCGGACCGGCGAACACTGAAGCTTTCTTT
>TRBV11-2|.|many|TRBJ1-1
CASGPRNTEAFF
TGTGCCAGCGGTCCGAGGAATACTGAAGCTTTCTTT
>TRBV9|TRBD1|few|TRBJ1-4
CASSSRDRESEKLFF
TGTGCCAGCAGCTCCCGGGACAGGGAGTCTGAAAAACTGTTTTTT
>TRBV18|TRBD1|few|TRBJ2-1
CASSPGTGGNEQFF
TGTGCCAGCTCACCAGGGACAGGGGGCAATGAGCAGTTCTTC
>TRBV12-3/TRBV12-4|.|few|TRBJ1-3
CASSRVTGNTIYF
TGTGCCAGCAGTAGGGTAACTGGAAACACCATATATTTT
>TRBV5-5|.|.|TRBJ1-4
CASSRGPQTNEKLFF
TGTGCCAGCAGCCGGGGACCCCAAACTAATGAAAAACTGTTTTTT
>TRBV5-1|.|many|TRBJ1-2
CASSLGHRDGYGYTF
TGCGCCAGCAGCTTGGGTCATCGGGACGGCTATGGCTACACCTTC
>TRBV12-3/TRBV12-4|TRBD1|few|TRBJ2-3
CASTTAVGTGPTDTQYF
TGTGCCAGCACCACCGCCGTTGGGACAGGGCCGACAGATACGCAGTATTTT
>TRBV5-1|.|few|TRBJ2-5
CASSGTVQETQYF
TGCGCCAGCAGCGGGACTGTTCAAGAGACCCAGTACTTC
>TRBV20-1|.|few|TRBJ2-2
CSARDRPGELFF
TGCAGTGCTAGAGATCGCCCCGGGGAGCTGTTTTTT
>TRBV20-1|TRBD1|.|TRBJ1-4
CSARPGPAFDRGSEKLFF
TGCAGTGCTAGGCCCGGTCCCGCCTTCGACAGGGGGTCTGAAAAACTGTTTTTT
>TRBV5-1|TRBD2|.|TRBJ2-2
CASSHASGTTGELFF
TGCGCCAGCAGCCATGCTAGCGGCACCACCGGGGAGCTGTTTTTT
>TRBV15|TRBD2|few|TRBJ2-1
CATRETSGGYNEQFF
TGTGCCACCAGAGAAACTAGCGGGGGCTACAATGAGCAGTTCTTC
>TRBV7-9|TRBD2|few|TRBJ2-5
CASSPGLAGFQETQYF
TGTGCCAGCAGTCCGGGACTAGCGGGATTCCAAGAGACCCAGTACTTC
>TRBV10-1|.|many|TRBJ1-6
CASRRTDDSPLHF
TGCGCCAGCAGAAGGACAGACGATTCACCCCTCCACTTT
>TRBV4-1|TRBD2|.|TRBJ2-3
CASSQDTGGVTDTQYF
TGCGCCAGCAGCCAAGATACCGGGGGGGTCACAGATACGCAGTATTTT
>TRBV25-1|TRBD2|few|TRBJ2-3
CASSELVGGGTDTQYF
TGTGCCAGCAGTGAGTTGGTCGGGGGGGGCACAGATACGCAGTATTTT